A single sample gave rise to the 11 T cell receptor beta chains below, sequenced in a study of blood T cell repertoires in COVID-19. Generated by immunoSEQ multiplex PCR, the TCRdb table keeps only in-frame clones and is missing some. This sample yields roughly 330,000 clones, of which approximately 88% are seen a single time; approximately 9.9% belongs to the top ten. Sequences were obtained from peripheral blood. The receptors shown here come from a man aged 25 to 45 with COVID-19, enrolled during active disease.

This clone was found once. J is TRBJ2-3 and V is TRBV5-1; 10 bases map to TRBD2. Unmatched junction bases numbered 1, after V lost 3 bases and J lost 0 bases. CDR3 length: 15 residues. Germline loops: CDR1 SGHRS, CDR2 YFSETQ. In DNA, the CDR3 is TGCGCCAGCAGCTCGACTAGCGGGAGCACAGATACGCAGTATTTT. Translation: CASSSTSGSTDTQYF. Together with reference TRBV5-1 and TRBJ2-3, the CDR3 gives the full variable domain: KAGVTQTPRYLIKTRGQQVTLSCSPISGHRSVSWYQQTPGQGLQFLFEYFSETQRNKGNFPGRFSGRQFSNSRSEMNVSTLELGDSALYLCASSSTSGSTDTQYFGPGTRLTVL.

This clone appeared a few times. The CDR3 coding sequence is TGTGCCAGCAGCCAAGCCCCGGCTAGCGGGGGGGTTGGGGAGCTGTTTTTT. Protein product: CASSQAPASGGVGELFF. The chain has TRBV4-2 and TRBJ2-2, with 12 bases fitting TRBD2. This CDR3 has 17 amino acids. V gave up 1 base and J gave up 8 bases; unmatched junction bases: 8. The germline V gene has CDR1 LGHNA and CDR2 YNFKEQ.

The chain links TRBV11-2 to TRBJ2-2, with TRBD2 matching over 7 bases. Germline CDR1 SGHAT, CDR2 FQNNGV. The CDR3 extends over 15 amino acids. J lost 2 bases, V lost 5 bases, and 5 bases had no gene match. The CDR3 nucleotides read TGTGCCAGCAGCCCAGCGGGGCGTAACACCGGGGAGCTGTTTTTT. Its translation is CASSPAGRNTGELFF. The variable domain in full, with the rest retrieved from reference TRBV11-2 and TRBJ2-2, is EAGVAQSPRYKIIEKRQSVAFWCNPISGHATLYWYQQILGQGPKLLIQFQNNGVVDDSQLPKDRFSAERLKGVDSTLKIQPAKLEDSAVYLCASSPAGRNTGELFFGEGSRLTVL.

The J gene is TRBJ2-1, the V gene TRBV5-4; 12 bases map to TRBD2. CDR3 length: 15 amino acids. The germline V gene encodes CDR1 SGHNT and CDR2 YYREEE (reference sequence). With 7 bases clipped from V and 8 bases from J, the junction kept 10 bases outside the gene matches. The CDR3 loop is CASGGLAGGGDEQFF. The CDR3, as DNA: TGTGCCAGCGGGGGTCTAGCGGGAGGGGGAGATGAGCAGTTCTTC.

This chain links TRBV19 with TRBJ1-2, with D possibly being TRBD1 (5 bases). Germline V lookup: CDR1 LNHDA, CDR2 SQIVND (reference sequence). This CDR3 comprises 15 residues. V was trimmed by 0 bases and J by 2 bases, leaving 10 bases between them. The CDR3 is CASSIDINRNYGYTF. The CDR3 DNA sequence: TGTGCCAGTAGTATAGATATCAACAGGAACTATGGCTACACCTTC.

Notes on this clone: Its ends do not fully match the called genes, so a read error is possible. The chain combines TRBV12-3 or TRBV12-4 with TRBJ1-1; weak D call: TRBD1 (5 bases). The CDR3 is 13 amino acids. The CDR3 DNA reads TGTGCCAGCAGTTTGCGGGGCCCCACTGACGCTTTCTTT. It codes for CASSLRGPTDAFF.

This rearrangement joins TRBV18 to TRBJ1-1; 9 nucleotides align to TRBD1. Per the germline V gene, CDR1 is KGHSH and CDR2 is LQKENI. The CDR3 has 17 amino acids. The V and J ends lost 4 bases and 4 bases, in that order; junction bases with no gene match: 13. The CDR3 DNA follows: TGTGCCAGCTCACTTACTGGGACAGGGAATGCGGCCACTGAAGCTTTCTTT. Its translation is CASSLTGTGNAATEAFF.

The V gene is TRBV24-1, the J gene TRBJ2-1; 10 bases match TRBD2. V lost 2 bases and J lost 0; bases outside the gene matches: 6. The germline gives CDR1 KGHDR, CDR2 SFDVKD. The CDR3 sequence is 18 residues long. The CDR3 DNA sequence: TGTGCCACCAGTGATTCAACTAGCGGGAAGAGCTCCTACAATGAGCAGTTCTTC. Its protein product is CATSDSTSGKSSYNEQFF.

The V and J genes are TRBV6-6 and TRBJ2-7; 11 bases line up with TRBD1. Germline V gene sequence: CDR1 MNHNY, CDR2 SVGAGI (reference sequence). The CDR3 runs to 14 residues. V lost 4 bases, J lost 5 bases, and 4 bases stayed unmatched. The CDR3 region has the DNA TGTGCCAGCAGTTTATGGACAGGGGGCAACGAGCAGTACTTC. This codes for CASSLWTGGNEQYF.

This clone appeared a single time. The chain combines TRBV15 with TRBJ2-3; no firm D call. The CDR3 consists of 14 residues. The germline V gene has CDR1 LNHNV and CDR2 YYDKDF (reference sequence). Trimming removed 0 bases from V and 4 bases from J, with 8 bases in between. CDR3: CATSRDSGADTQYF. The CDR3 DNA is TGTGCCACCAGCAGAGATTCGGGTGCAGATACGCAGTATTTT.

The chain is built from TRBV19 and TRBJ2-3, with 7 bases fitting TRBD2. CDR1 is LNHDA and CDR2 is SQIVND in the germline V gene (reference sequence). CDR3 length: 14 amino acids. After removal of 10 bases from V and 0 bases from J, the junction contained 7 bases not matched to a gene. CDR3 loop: CATWGRVSTDTQYF. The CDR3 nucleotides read TGTGCCACCTGGGGGAGGGTGAGCACAGATACGCAGTATTTT.